Listed here is a single T cell receptor beta chain. Amplified TCR beta CDR3 regions were obtained using RNA transcripts as template. Second-round multiplex PCR followed a first-round RT-PCR using HTBI primers. TCRdb called the multiplex PCR reads again in MiXCR, with one record for every CDR3 protein. The table shows over a million distinct CDR3 sequences, with roughly 35% occurring only once. The data originate from a study of Graves' ophthalmopathy and Graves' hyperthyroidism. Across the study: The term stable hyperthyroidism indicated an absence of ophthalmopathy within 18 months of follow-up.

The V segment lost 4 bases and the J segment 0 bases; nucleotides outside the gene matches: 8. This CDR3 has 18 residues. The germline V gene has CDR1 KGHDR and CDR2 SFDVKD. Hyperthyroidism patients were newly diagnosed, under 2 months' duration, aged 18 to 65. The rearrangement links TRBV24-1 to TRBJ1-2; TRBD1 aligns across 12 bases. The sequence derives from an adult man with Graves' hyperthyroidism. The sample was peripheral blood or thyroid tissue (not recorded which). CDR3: CATSDPGGTGGANYGYTF. Written as DNA, the CDR3 is TGTGCCACCAGTGACCCAGGCGGGACAGGGGGCGCTAACTATGGCTACACCTTC.